Below are 10 T cell receptor beta chains sequenced from a single sample in a study of blood T cell repertoires in COVID-19 (TCRdb year 2020). Libraries were built with the immunoSEQ multiplex PCR assay. Held by TCRdb, this immuneACCESS table contains in-frame sequences only and omits some clones. Under half of the omission traces to an unresolved V gene where checked; the cause of the rest is unknown. A total of about 350,000 clones appear in this sample, less than 90% of them only once. The top ten clones comprise about 2.7% of the sample. Sequencing was performed on PBMCs or T cells enriched from blood (not recorded which). These receptors all stem from a woman in her twenties or thirties who had recovered from COVID-19.

V is TRBV6-5 and J is TRBJ2-7; TRBD2 is a possible D gene (5 bases). The V end was cut by 5 bases, the J end by 4 bases, with 18 bases between. The germline V gene has CDR1 MNHEY and CDR2 SVGAGI. The CDR3 totals 15 residues. As DNA, the CDR3 is TGTGCCAGCAGTAGCGGTATTCGGGGTGGGTACGAGCAGTACTTC. Translated, it gives CASSSGIRGGYEQYF.

The chain combines TRBV9 with TRBJ1-3, with D possibly being TRBD1 (6 bases). In germline, CDR1 is SGDLS, CDR2 YYNGEE. Trimming left V 1 base short and J 0 bases short, with 11 bases between. The CDR3 sequence is 16 residues long. The CDR3 bases are TGTGCCAGCAGCGTAAGGGCGGGGGCCTCTGGAAACACCATATATTTT. This translates into CASSVRAGASGNTIYF.

This sequence joins TRBV5-1 and TRBJ1-1, with TRBD1 identical over 8 bases. The CDR3 spans 14 residues. J was trimmed by 1 base and V by 4 bases; bases with no gene match: 3. Germline CDR1 is SGHRS and CDR2 is YFSETQ. The CDR3 coding sequence is TGCGCCAGCAGCATCGACAGGGGGAACACTGAAGCTTTCTTT. Protein: CASSIDRGNTEAFF.

The sample holds one count of this clone. The chain carries TRBV2 and TRBJ1-1; D possibly corresponds to TRBD1 (6 bases). The germline CDR1 and CDR2 sequences are SNHLY and FYNNEI. This CDR3 contains 11 residues. V lost 6 bases, J lost 6 bases, and 8 bases lay in between. The CDR3 DNA sequence: TGTGCCAGCAGGCGACAGGCTGAAGCTTTCTTT. Protein sequence: CASRRQAEAFF. Filled out from reference TRBV2 and TRBJ1-1, the complete variable domain reads EPEVTQTPSHQVTQMGQEVILRCVPISNHLYFYWYRQILGQKVEFLVSFYNNEISEKSEIFDDQFSVERPDGSNFTLKIRSTKLEDSAMYFCASRRQAEAFFGQGTRLTVV.

The rearrangement links TRBV5-1 to TRBJ1-1; the match to TRBD1 covers 10 bases. After removal of 4 bases from V and 5 bases from J, the junction contained 8 bases not matched to a gene. In germline, CDR1 is SGHRS, CDR2 YFSETQ. The CDR3 runs 15 residues. CDR3 residues: CASSIRQGARTEAFF. The CDR3, as DNA: TGCGCCAGCAGCATACGACAGGGGGCGCGAACTGAAGCTTTCTTT. The variable domain in full, with the rest retrieved from reference TRBV5-1 and TRBJ1-1, is KAGVTQTPRYLIKTRGQQVTLSCSPISGHRSVSWYQQTPGQGLQFLFEYFSETQRNKGNFPGRFSGRQFSNSRSEMNVSTLELGDSALYLCASSIRQGARTEAFFGQGTRLTVV.

The V and J genes are TRBV12-3 or TRBV12-4 and TRBJ1-2; D gene unclear. This CDR3 has 11 residues. Trimming removed 1 base from V and 8 bases from J, with 5 bases in between. The CDR3 region is CASSLGEGYTF. In DNA form, the CDR3 reads TGTGCCAGCAGTTTAGGCGAGGGCTACACCTTC.

This chain links TRBV4-1 with TRBJ2-7; 7 bases match TRBD1. Germline assignment: CDR1 MGHRA and CDR2 YSYEKL. There are 15 residues in the CDR3. Trimming cost V 5 bases and J 3 bases; bases outside gene matches: 10. CDR3 bases: TGCGCCAGCAGCTTAGAATTACAGGGGAGCTACGAGCAGTACTTC. Encoded protein: CASSLELQGSYEQYF.

The V and J genes are TRBV18 and TRBJ2-1; unclear D gene. Trimming took off 6 bases at V and 4 bases at J, with 16 bases between the two ends. This CDR3 region has 15 residues. Germline V gene sequence: CDR1 KGHSH, CDR2 LQKENI. CDR3 protein: CASSPSEELYNEQFF. For the CDR3, the DNA is TGTGCCAGCTCCCCTTCCGAGGAGCTTTACAATGAGCAGTTCTTC. Full variable domain (remainder filled in from reference TRBV18 and TRBJ2-1): NAGVMQNPRHLVRRRGQEARLRCSPMKGHSHVYWYRQLPEEGLKFMVYLQKENIIDESGMPKERFSAEFPKEGPSILRIQQVVRGDSAAYFCASSPSEELYNEQFFGPGTRLTVL.

The rearrangement uses TRBV4-1 and TRBJ1-1; D is possibly TRBD1 (5 bases). CDR1 and CDR2 from the germline V gene are MGHRA and YSYEKL. This CDR3 comprises 15 residues. Trimming stripped 4 bases from V and 3 bases from J, with 15 bases between. The CDR3 sequence: CASSPMGRGYTEAFF. Here the CDR3 DNA reads TGCGCCAGCAGCCCTATGGGGAGGGGATACACTGAAGCTTTCTTT.

CDR3 amino acids: CASSQDWGRIDEQYF. The CDR3 DNA is TGTGCCAGCAGCCAAGATTGGGGGAGGATCGACGAGCAGTACTTC. This chain joins TRBV3-1 (or the pseudogene TRBV3-2) and TRBJ2-7; weak D call: TRBD2 (6 bases). This CDR3 spans 15 amino acids. Trimming took off 0 bases at V and 5 bases at J, with 14 bases between the two ends. Germline-derived CDR1 and CDR2 are LGHDT and YNNKEL (reference sequence).